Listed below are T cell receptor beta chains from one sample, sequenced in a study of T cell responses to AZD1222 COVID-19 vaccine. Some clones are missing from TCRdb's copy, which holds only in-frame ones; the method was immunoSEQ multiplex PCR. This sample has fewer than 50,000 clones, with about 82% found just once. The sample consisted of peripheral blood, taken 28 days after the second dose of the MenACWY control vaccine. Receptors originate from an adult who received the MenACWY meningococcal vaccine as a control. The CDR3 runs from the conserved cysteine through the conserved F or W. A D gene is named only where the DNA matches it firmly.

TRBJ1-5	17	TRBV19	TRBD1	CASSSQAVGTGNQPQHF	TGTGCCAGTAGTTCCCAGGCTGTCGGGACAGGGAATCAGCCCCAGCATTTT
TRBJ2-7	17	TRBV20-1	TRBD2	CSASTGTSGTISYEQYF	TGCAGTGCTAGTACCGGGACTAGCGGGACGATCTCCTACGAGCAGTACTTC
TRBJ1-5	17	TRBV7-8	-	CASSPGQTTYSNQPQHF	TGTGCCAGCAGCCCAGGGCAGACAACATATAGCAATCAGCCCCAGCATTTT
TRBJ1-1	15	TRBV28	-	CASSTGWSLNTEAFF	TGTGCCAGCAGTACCGGGTGGTCCCTGAACACTGAAGCTTTCTTT
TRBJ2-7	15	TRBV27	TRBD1	CASTPRDRGFSEQYF	TGTGCCAGCACCCCCCGGGACAGGGGTTTCTCCGAGCAGTACTTC
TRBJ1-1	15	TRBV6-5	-	CASSQNRRPQPEAFF	TGTGCCAGCAGTCAAAACAGGAGGCCCCAACCTGAAGCTTTCTTT
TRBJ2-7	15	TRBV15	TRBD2	CATSKIAGGPHEQYF	TGTGCCACCAGCAAAATAGCGGGAGGGCCCCACGAGCAGTACTTC
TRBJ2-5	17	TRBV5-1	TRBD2	CASSLGIRTSGGETQYF	TGCGCCAGCAGCTTGGGCATAAGGACTAGCGGGGGAGAGACCCAGTACTTC
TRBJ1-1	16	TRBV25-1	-	CASSESSGHANTEAFF	TGTGCCAGCAGTGAATCAAGCGGACATGCGAACACTGAAGCTTTCTTT
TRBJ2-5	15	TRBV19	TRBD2	CASSAGTSYQETQYF	TGTGCCAGTAGTGCCGGGACTAGCTATCAAGAGACCCAGTACTTC
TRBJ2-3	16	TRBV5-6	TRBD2	CASSLSLAGITDTQYF	TGTGCCAGCAGCTTGTCCCTAGCGGGAATCACAGATACGCAGTATTTT
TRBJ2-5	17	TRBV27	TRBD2	CASRKGTSGGQGGTQYF	TGTGCCAGCAGAAAAGGGACTAGCGGGGGCCAGGGCGGGACCCAGTACTTC
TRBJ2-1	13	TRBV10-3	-	CAISAKGNNEQFF	TGTGCCATCAGTGCAAAGGGAAACAATGAGCAGTTCTTC
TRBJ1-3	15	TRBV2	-	CASSDRLISGNTIYF	TGTGCCAGCAGTGACAGGCTGATCTCTGGAAACACCATATATTTT